Presented here are 11 T cell receptor beta chains from one specimen sequenced in a study of cytomegalovirus exposure and HLA in healthy donors. Use of 60 Vbeta and 13 Jbeta primers characterized the PCR. Only in-frame clones appear in the TCRdb table, and some are missing; sequencing was by immunoSEQ multiplex PCR. This sample yields just over 150,000 clones, of which more than 70% are seen a single time; roughly 6.3% belongs to the top ten. The sequenced sample was PBMCs. The receptor set was obtained from a male donor in good health and CMV-seropositive.

The rearrangement joins TRBV25-1 to TRBJ2-7; 10 bases are shared with TRBD1. Germline V gene data show CDR1 as MGHDK and CDR2 as SYGVNS. V shed 3 bases and J 1 base; nucleotides not matched to a gene: 9. The CDR3 runs to 17 residues. CDR3 nucleotides: TGTGCCAGCAGTGATGATGGGACAGGGGCTCCTTCCTACGAGCAGTACTTC. Its protein product is CASSDDGTGAPSYEQYF.

The chain joins TRBV11-2 to TRBJ2-6; 7 nucleotides align to TRBD1. The CDR3 has 15 amino acids. J lost 4 bases, V lost 5 bases, and 5 bases had no gene match. Germline V gene data show CDR1 as SGHAT and CDR2 as FQNNGV. CDR3 coding DNA: TGTGCCAGCAGCCTCACAGGGGCCGGGGCCAACGTCCTGACTTTC. As protein: CASSLTGAGANVLTF.

CDR3 sequence: CAWTLRRSGREQFF. The CDR3 nucleotides are TGTGCCTGGACCCTGAGGAGGAGCGGGAGGGAGCAGTTCTTC. The chain is built from TRBV30 and TRBJ2-1; 9 nucleotides align to TRBD2. The CDR3 consists of 14 residues. Germline CDR1 is GTSNPN and CDR2 is SVGIG (reference sequence). Trimming removed 4 bases from V and 10 bases from J; junction bases left unmatched: 11.

This sequence joins TRBV19 and TRBJ2-3; D is perhaps TRBD1 (5 bases). V was pared by 6 bases and J by 2 bases, with 6 bases between. CDR1 is LNHDA, CDR2 SQIVND, per germline (reference sequence). The CDR3 extends over 12 amino acids. In DNA, the CDR3 is TGTGCCAGTAGGACAGACACAGATACGCAGTATTTT. It encodes CASRTDTDTQYF.

J is TRBJ2-2 and V is TRBV6-5, with D possibly being TRBD1 (6 bases). Trimming stripped 6 bases from V and 3 bases from J, with 14 bases between. The CDR3 sequence is 15 residues long. Germline-derived CDR1 and CDR2 are MNHEY and SVGAGI. The DNA for the CDR3 is TGTGCCAGCAGACTCCAGGGGTCGCACACCGGGGAGCTGTTTTTT. Amino acid sequence: CASRLQGSHTGELFF.

The chain's CDR3 is CASGPGLPATDTQYF. CDR3 in DNA: TGTGCCAGCGGGCCCGGACTCCCCGCGACAGATACGCAGTATTTT. The chain uses TRBV28 and TRBJ2-3; a possible D gene is TRBD2 (5 bases). This CDR3 has 15 residues. The V gene lost 8 bases and the J gene lost 3 bases, with 18 bases spanning the gap. The germline V gene has CDR1 MDHEN and CDR2 SYDVKM.

This sequence joins TRBV10-3 and TRBJ1-1; D unclear. Germline V gene data show CDR1 as ENHRY and CDR2 as SYGVKD. Trimming stripped 8 bases from V and 1 base from J, with 8 bases between. The CDR3 consists of 12 residues. The CDR3 region has the DNA TGTGCCATCGGCCGCCAGAACACTGAAGCTTTCTTT. Translated, it gives CAIGRQNTEAFF.

The rearrangement uses TRBV27 and TRBJ1-1; 10 nucleotides align to TRBD1. Germline V gives CDR1 MNHEY, CDR2 SMNVEV (reference sequence). J gave up 2 bases and V 6 bases, and 3 bases lay outside the gene matches. The CDR3 is 14 residues long. CDR3: CASSRQGANTEAFF. CDR3 sequence (DNA): TGTGCCAGCAGCAGACAGGGGGCCAACACTGAAGCTTTCTTT.

The rearrangement uses TRBV5-4 and TRBJ2-7; 8 bases fit TRBD2. The CDR3 covers 14 residues. With V trimmed by 0 bases and J by 5 bases, 4 bases remained unmatched. Germline lookup yields CDR1 SGHNT and CDR2 YYREEE (reference sequence). CDR3 residues: CASSLASGRNEQYF. In DNA form, the CDR3 reads TGTGCCAGCAGCTTGGCCAGCGGGAGAAACGAGCAGTACTTC.

The chain uses TRBV27 and TRBJ2-1; 8 bases map to TRBD2. V was clipped by 1 base and J by 1 base; unmatched bases: 9. The CDR3 is 18 residues long. The germline V gene encodes CDR1 MNHEY and CDR2 SMNVEV (reference sequence). The CDR3 here is CASSLFQASGRSYNEQFF. The CDR3 DNA reads as TGTGCCAGCAGTTTATTTCAGGCTAGCGGGCGGTCCTACAATGAGCAGTTCTTC.

The chain employs TRBV27 and TRBJ1-6, with D unclear. Germline V gene sequence: CDR1 MNHEY, CDR2 SMNVEV (reference sequence). The V end was cut by 5 bases, the J end by 7 bases, with 9 bases between. This CDR3 has 13 amino acids. Here the CDR3 reads CASSRERNSPLHF. CDR3 sequence (DNA): TGTGCCAGCAGTAGAGAAAGAAATTCACCCCTCCACTTT.